This T cell receptor beta chain was identified during a study of CD4 T cells in relation to SARS-CoV-2 and coronaviruses (dated by TCRdb to the early 2020s). About the full investigation: Patient-derived lymphoblastoid cell lines were used to map the HLA restriction of shared crossreactive spike epitopes. A different TCR-beta assay, based on Illumina, was used to sequence expansion assays from other donors in the study. At the level of individual TCR clonotypes, the study measured memory CD4+ T cell crossreactivity between SARS-CoV-2 spike protein and common cold coronavirus spike proteins. The Adaptive Biotechnologies TCR-sequencing kit was used to sequence samples from three pre-COVID donors and the naive versus memory experiments, whereas other data were Illumina-based.

V loses 7 bases at its end and J loses 2 bases; junction bases beyond the gene matches: 4. According to the germline V gene, CDR1 reads MNHNS and CDR2 reads SASEGT. Including the terminal cysteine and phenylalanine, the CDR3 comprises 14 residues. The CDR3 DNA has 42 bases and is translated from base 1. CD4+ T cells from unexposed donors were collected before the COVID-19 pandemic (2011-2018). Naive and memory CD4+ T cells were separated from cryopreserved PBMCs through CD4 enrichment, which was followed by EasySep naive CD4+ T cell enrichment. The leukapheresis product for the unexposed donors was obtained through commercial purchase. Ficoll-Paque PLUS gradient centrifugation was used to isolate PBMCs from leukapheresis product or whole blood. PBMCs were either cryopreserved at -140 degrees C or used fresh in the expansion assay. The QIAamp Micro DNA Kit was used to extract genomic DNA from the CD4+ T cells.

Deep-resolution immunoSEQ TCR-beta sequencing was performed on DNA from uncultured naive and memory CD4+ T cells. From the authors' description of their analysis: Preprocessing removed nonproductive sequences and CDR3s not starting with C, not ending with F or W, or shorter than 7 amino acids. Cultured and uncultured naive and memory CD4+ repertoires were searched for previously identified spike- and CEF-reactive CDR3s. After three terminal residues were trimmed from each end, CDR3 homology was quantified as pairwise Levenshtein distance using the stringdist R package. What TCRdb holds here is the immuneACCESS table cut down to in-frame rearrangements. Part of the clones is not present; checked against another copy, under half of the missing clones reflect an unresolved V gene, and the others are unexplained. The DNA gave D and trimming, while V, J and clone size come from that table. The sample yields some 68,000 clones; about 92% were counted once. Clones ranked in the top ten supply about 0.23% of the sample.

Beyond this particular receptor, the publication reports: Small numbers of patients and of tested TCRs were a limitation of the study. Crossreactive clones showed significantly weaker SARS-CoV-2-driven expansion than monoreactive clones, consistent with antigenic imprinting. No donor contributed both pre-pandemic and post-infection samples, which limited tracing the source of pre-existing responses. Crossreactivity analysis centred on spike protein, so crossreactivity against other viral proteins was not assessed. Sequencing naive versus memory cells indicated that the assay picks up memory recall responses, not primary responses primed during culture. In 65% to 70% of donors, memory CD4+ clonotypes turned up that crossrecognized SARS-CoV-2 and at least one common cold coronavirus spike.

Details on this clone: No antigen is known for it. The sample holds no much larger clone one base away, and base qualities are not on file.

The chain couples TRBV6-1 to TRBJ2-7, and TRBD2 matches 11 of the central bases. This sequence originates from a human donor in good health. Material for sequencing was naive CD4+ T cells from PBMCs. What the cell subset or site label conveys for this sample: naive CD4+ T cells isolated by negative enrichment. The CDR3 protein: CASNPTSGAYEQYF. At the DNA level, the sequence is TGTGCCAGCAACCCGACTAGCGGGGCCTACGAGCAGTACTTC.